The 19 T cell receptor beta chains below were found in one sample sequenced in a study of blood T cell repertoires in COVID-19. Sequenced by immunoSEQ multiplex PCR; TCRdb stores in-frame clones only, minus some. The sample contains 280,000 or so clones, approximately 91% of which appear only once. What was sequenced was peripheral blood. These receptors were collected from a man aged 18 to 30 with active or convalescent COVID-19.

V is TRBV7-8 and J is TRBJ2-5, with TRBD1 identical over 7 bases. Unmatched junction bases numbered 4, after V lost 4 bases and J lost 5 bases. This CDR3 is 13 amino acids long. Germline assignment: CDR1 SGHVS and CDR2 FQNEAQ. CDR3 in DNA: TGTGCCAGCAGCTCACAGGGGCTGGAGACCCAGTACTTC. It translates to CASSSQGLETQYF.

J is TRBJ2-3 and V is TRBV18; 8 bases match TRBD2. V lost 6 bases and J lost 6; bases outside the gene matches: 11. The CDR3 runs to 15 residues. CDR1 and CDR2 from the germline V gene are KGHSH and LQKENI. The CDR3 bases are TGTGCCAGCTCCCCCCCGACTAGCGCAGGGGATACGCAGTATTTT. Protein: CASSPPTSAGDTQYF.

This clone was found once. The V call is TRBV7-2, the J call TRBJ2-1; 8 bases fit TRBD1. With V trimmed by 6 bases and J by 3 bases, 7 bases remained unmatched. Germline V lookup: CDR1 SGHTA, CDR2 FQGNSA. The CDR3 is 15 residues long. Here the CDR3 reads CASRHRTGSYNEQFF. The CDR3, as DNA: TGTGCCAGCAGACACCGGACAGGGAGCTACAATGAGCAGTTCTTC.

This clone was seen a single time. The V call is TRBV7-6, the J call TRBJ1-1; D possibly corresponds to TRBD1 (6 bases). V was shortened by 3 bases and J by 2 bases, with 13 bases between the two germline ends. CDR3 length: 15 residues. Per germline, CDR1 SGHVS and CDR2 FNYEAQ. The CDR3 DNA reads TGTGCCAGCAGCTTTCACAGGGATCGAAACACTGAAGCTTTCTTT. Protein: CASSFHRDRNTEAFF.

V and J are TRBV15 and TRBJ1-6, with TRBD1 identical over 8 bases. The CDR3 sequence is 14 residues long. V lost 3 bases and J lost 9; bases outside the gene matches: 4. Germline CDR1 is LNHNV and CDR2 is YYDKDF (reference sequence). The DNA of the CDR3 is TGTGCCACCAGCAGTACAGGGGGAGGTTCACCCCTCCACTTT. Translation: CATSSTGGGSPLHF.

The rearrangement joins TRBV6-5 to TRBJ2-3; TRBD1 is a possible D gene (5 bases). CDR1 and CDR2 from the germline V gene are MNHEY and SVGAGI. This CDR3 is 12 amino acids long. The V end was cut by 6 bases, the J end by 3 bases, with 7 bases between. CDR3 in DNA: TGTGCCAGCAGCCCAGGGACAGATACGCAGTATTTT. The encoded protein is CASSPGTDTQYF.

V gene TRBV5-6 combines with J gene TRBJ1-2; D remains unclear. CDR1 is SGHDT, CDR2 YYEEEE, per germline. V shed 4 bases and J shed 2 bases, with 21 bases lying between them. This CDR3 spans 17 amino acids. This CDR3 is CASSAQPRGRQNYGYTF. The CDR3 DNA sequence: TGTGCCAGCAGCGCCCAGCCCCGGGGTAGGCAAAACTATGGCTACACCTTC.

CDR3 sequence (DNA): TGTGCCAGCAGCTTTAACAGACCAACCTACGAGCAGTACTTC. Its protein is CASSFNRPTYEQYF. The chain employs TRBV11-2 and TRBJ2-7, with unresolved D. This CDR3 is 14 amino acids long. With 3 bases removed from V and 2 bases from J, the gap between germline ends came to 11 bases. The V gene's germline CDR1 is SGHAT and CDR2 FQNNGV.

The genes are TRBV9 and TRBJ2-7; tentatively, D is TRBD1 (6 bases). CDR1 is SGDLS and CDR2 is YYNGEE in the germline V gene. The V end lost 4 bases, the J end lost 0 bases, and 17 bases lay between the germline ends. This CDR3 has 16 residues. CDR3 bases: TGTGCCAGCAGCTTGAACAGGGACCAAAGCTCCTACGAGCAGTACTTC. Amino acids: CASSLNRDQSSYEQYF.

This clone came up once. The same CDR3 also results from other DNA sequences found in this sample. The CDR3 bases are TGTGCCAGCAGCTCTACAGGGAGCAATCAGCCCCAGCATTTT. It specifies CASSSTGSNQPQHF. V gene TRBV7-9 combines with J gene TRBJ1-5, with TRBD1 as a possible D gene (6 bases). The CDR3 has 14 amino acids. Looked up from germline, CDR1 is SEHNR and CDR2 is FQNEAQ (reference sequence). Trimming stripped 4 bases from V and 1 base from J, with 8 bases between.

The chain recombines TRBV9 with TRBJ1-1, with no clear D. The V and J ends lost 0 bases and 4 bases respectively, with 10 bases between them. In germline, CDR1 is SGDLS, CDR2 YYNGEE. The CDR3 is made up of 14 amino acids. For the CDR3, the DNA is TGTGCCAGCAGCGTAGACGGGGTGGGCACTGAAGCTTTCTTT. Protein: CASSVDGVGTEAFF.

The DNA of the CDR3 is TGTGCCAGCAGCCGAGAGAGGGATGAGCAGTTCTTC. Amino acid sequence: CASSRERDEQFF. V gene TRBV7-9 combines with J gene TRBJ2-1, with a possible D match to TRBD2 (5 bases). With 5 bases removed from V and 8 bases from J, the gap between germline ends came to 10 bases. The CDR3 contains 12 residues. In germline, CDR1 is SEHNR, CDR2 FQNEAQ (reference sequence).

The chain has TRBV7-9 and TRBJ2-7; D is uncertain. The germline V and J ends were trimmed by 7 bases and 6 bases, with 16 bases remaining between them. CDR3 length: 13 residues. Germline lookup yields CDR1 SEHNR and CDR2 FQNEAQ (reference sequence). The CDR3: CASTLSSGGEQYF. The CDR3 DNA is TGTGCCAGCACCCTATCCTCAGGTGGCGAGCAGTACTTC.

The chain joins TRBV20-1 to TRBJ2-2; D is unresolved. Germline CDR1 and CDR2: DFQATT and SNEGSKA (reference sequence). This CDR3 is built from 11 residues. With 3 bases removed from V and 6 bases from J, the gap between germline ends came to 5 bases. The CDR3 bases are TGCAGTGCTAGTCACTCCGGGGAGCTGTTTTTT. The encoded protein is CSASHSGELFF.

The V and J genes are TRBV5-1 and TRBJ2-4; TRBD1 matches at 7 bases. The germline V gene has CDR1 SGHRS and CDR2 YFSETQ. This CDR3 is 15 amino acids long. V shed 0 bases and J 8 bases; nucleotides not matched to a gene: 8. The CDR3 DNA reads as TGCGCCAGCAGCTTGGGACAGGGCGAATGGGACATTCAGTACTTC. Translating it yields CASSLGQGEWDIQYF. The full variable domain, rest sourced from reference TRBV5-1 and TRBJ2-4, is KAGVTQTPRYLIKTRGQQVTLSCSPISGHRSVSWYQQTPGQGLQFLFEYFSETQRNKGNFPGRFSGRQFSNSRSEMNVSTLELGDSALYLCASSLGQGEWDIQYFGAGTRLSVL.

The chain combines TRBV5-1 with TRBJ1-6, with D hard to call. Looked up from germline, CDR1 is SGHRS and CDR2 is YFSETQ. There are 16 residues in the CDR3. V was clipped by 0 bases and J by 0 bases, with 7 bases between them. CDR3 sequence (DNA): TGCGCCAGCAGCTTGGCCGGGAGCTCCTATAATTCACCCCTCCACTTT. Its protein is CASSLAGSSYNSPLHF.

The chain is built from TRBV7-2 and TRBJ2-7; 9 bases agree with TRBD1. J gave up 5 bases and V 5 bases, and 16 bases lay outside the gene matches. The CDR3 has 17 amino acids. CDR1 is SGHTA, CDR2 FQGNSA, per germline. CDR3 DNA: TGTGCCAGCAGCCCGCTCCAGGGACAGGGAGGGATCGACGAGCAGTACTTC. Amino acids: CASSPLQGQGGIDEQYF.

CDR3 loop: CASSPTPNEKLFF. In DNA, the CDR3 is TGTGCCAGCAGCCCGACACCTAATGAAAAACTGTTTTTT. The V call is TRBV5-6, the J call TRBJ1-4; D uncertain. Trimming pared 4 bases from V and 3 bases from J, leaving 7 bases between. The CDR3 is 13 residues long. CDR1 and CDR2 (germline): SGHDT, YYEEEE.

The gene calls are TRBV4-3 and TRBJ2-3; possible D gene TRBD1, 6 bases. V lost 1 base and J lost 0, with 11 bases in between. Germline V gene data show CDR1 as LGHNA and CDR2 as YSLEER. This CDR3 region has 16 residues. CDR3 region: CASSQVSRGSTDTQYF. CDR3 in DNA: TGCGCCAGCAGCCAAGTCTCCAGGGGAAGCACAGATACGCAGTATTTT.